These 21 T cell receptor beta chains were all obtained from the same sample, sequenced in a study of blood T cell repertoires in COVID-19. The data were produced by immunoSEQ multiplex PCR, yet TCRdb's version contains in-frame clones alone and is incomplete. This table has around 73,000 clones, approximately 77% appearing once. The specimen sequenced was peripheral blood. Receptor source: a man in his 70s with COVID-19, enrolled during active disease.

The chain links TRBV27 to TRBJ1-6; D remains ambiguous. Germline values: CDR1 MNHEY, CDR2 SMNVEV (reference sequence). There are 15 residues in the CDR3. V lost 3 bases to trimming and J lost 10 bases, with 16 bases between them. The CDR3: CASSFTPKTPSPLHF. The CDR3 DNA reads TGTGCCAGCAGTTTCACGCCCAAAACTCCCTCACCCCTCCACTTT.

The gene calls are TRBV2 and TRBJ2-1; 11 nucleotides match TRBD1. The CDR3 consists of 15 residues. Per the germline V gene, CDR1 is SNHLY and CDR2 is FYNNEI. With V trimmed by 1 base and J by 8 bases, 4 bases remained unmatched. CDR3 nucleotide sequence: TGTGCCAGCAGTGAAGGGACAGGGGGCATTCATGAGCAGTTCTTC. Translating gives CASSEGTGGIHEQFF.

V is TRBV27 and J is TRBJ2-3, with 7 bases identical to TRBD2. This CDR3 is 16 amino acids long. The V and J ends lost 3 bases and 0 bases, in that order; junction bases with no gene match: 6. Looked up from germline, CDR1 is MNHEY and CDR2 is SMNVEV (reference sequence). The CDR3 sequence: CASSFQTSTSTDTQYF. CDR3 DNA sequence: TGTGCCAGCAGTTTCCAGACTAGCACGAGCACAGATACGCAGTATTTT.

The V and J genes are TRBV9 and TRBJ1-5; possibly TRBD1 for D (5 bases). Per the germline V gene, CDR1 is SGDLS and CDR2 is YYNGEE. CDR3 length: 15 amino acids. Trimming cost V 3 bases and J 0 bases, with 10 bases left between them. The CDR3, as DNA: TGTGCCAGCAGCGGGACACCTAATAGCAATCAGCCCCAGCATTTT. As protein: CASSGTPNSNQPQHF.

CDR3 sequence (DNA): TGTGCCAGCAGCTTAGGGACAGGGAGTATCAGTGGCTACACCTTC. Protein sequence: CASSLGTGSISGYTF. The rearrangement links TRBV7-3 to TRBJ1-2; 9 bases line up with TRBD1. Germline V gives CDR1 SGHTA, CDR2 FQGTGA. Trimming cost V 2 bases and J 7 bases; bases outside gene matches: 8. The CDR3 extends over 15 amino acids.

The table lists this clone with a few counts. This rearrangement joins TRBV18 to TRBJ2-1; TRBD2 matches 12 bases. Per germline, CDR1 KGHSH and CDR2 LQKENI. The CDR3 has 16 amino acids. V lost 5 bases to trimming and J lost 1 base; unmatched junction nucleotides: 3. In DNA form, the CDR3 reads TGTGCCAGCTCAGCGACTAGCGGGAGTTCCTACAATGAGCAGTTCTTC. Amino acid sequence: CASSATSGSSYNEQFF.

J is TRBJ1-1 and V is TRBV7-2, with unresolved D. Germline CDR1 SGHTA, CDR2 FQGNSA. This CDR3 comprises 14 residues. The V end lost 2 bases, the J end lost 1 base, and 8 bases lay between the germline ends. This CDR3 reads CASSLMGSNTEAFF. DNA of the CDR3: TGTGCCAGCAGCTTAATGGGCTCGAACACTGAAGCTTTCTTT.

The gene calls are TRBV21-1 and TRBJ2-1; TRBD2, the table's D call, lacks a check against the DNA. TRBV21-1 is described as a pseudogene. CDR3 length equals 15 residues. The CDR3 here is CASSAGLAGGPRLFF. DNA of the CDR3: TGTGCCAGCAGCGCAGGACTAGCGGGAGGGCCGAGGCTGTTCTTC.

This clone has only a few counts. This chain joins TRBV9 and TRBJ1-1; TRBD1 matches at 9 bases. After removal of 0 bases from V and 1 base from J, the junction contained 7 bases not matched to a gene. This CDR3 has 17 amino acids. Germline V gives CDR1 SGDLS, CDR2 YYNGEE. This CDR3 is CASSVVTGGAGNTEAFF. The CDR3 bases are TGTGCCAGCAGCGTAGTAACAGGGGGCGCGGGGAACACTGAAGCTTTCTTT.

The chain's CDR3 is CASNLLAGGELFF. The CDR3 region has the DNA TGTGCCAGCAACCTACTAGCTGGCGGGGAGCTGTTTTTT. V and J are TRBV3-1 (or the pseudogene TRBV3-2) and TRBJ2-2, with D possibly being TRBD2 (6 bases). Trimming left V 7 bases short and J 7 bases short, with 13 bases between. The CDR3 extends over 13 amino acids. The germline gives CDR1 LGHDT, CDR2 YNNKEL (reference sequence).

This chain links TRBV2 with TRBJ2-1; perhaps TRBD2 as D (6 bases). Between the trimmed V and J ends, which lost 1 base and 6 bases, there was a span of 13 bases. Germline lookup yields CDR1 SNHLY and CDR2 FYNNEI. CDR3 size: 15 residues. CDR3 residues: CASSEGDGGANEQFF. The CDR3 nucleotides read TGTGCCAGCAGTGAAGGGGATGGAGGGGCCAATGAGCAGTTCTTC.

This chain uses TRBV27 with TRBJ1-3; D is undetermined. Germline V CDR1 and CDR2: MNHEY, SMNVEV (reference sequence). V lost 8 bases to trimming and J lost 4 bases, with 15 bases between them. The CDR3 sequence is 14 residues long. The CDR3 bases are TGTGCCAGCCGTCGAAGGATGGAGGGAAACACCATATATTTT. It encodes CASRRRMEGNTIYF.

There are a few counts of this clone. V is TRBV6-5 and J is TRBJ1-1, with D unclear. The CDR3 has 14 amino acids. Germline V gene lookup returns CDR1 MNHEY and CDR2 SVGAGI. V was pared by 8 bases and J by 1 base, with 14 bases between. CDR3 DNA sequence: TGTGCCAGCTCATTCCGGGGAGGGAACACTGAAGCTTTCTTT. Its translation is CASSFRGGNTEAFF.

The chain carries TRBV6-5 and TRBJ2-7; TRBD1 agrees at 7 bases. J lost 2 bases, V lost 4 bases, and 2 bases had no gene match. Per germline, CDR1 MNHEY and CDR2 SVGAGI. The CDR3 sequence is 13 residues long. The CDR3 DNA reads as TGTGCCAGCAGTTTCGGACAGGCCTACGAGCAGTACTTC. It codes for CASSFGQAYEQYF.

This CDR3 reads CAISESFGGSEKLFF. The CDR3 DNA sequence: TGTGCCATCAGTGAGTCGTTCGGCGGGTCTGAAAAACTGTTTTTT. The chain is built from TRBV10-3 and TRBJ1-4; D unresolved. The V end lost 0 bases, the J end lost 7 bases, and 12 bases lay between the germline ends. The CDR3 is 15 residues long. Germline CDR1 ENHRY, CDR2 SYGVKD.

Here the CDR3 DNA reads TGTGCCAGCAGTTTATTGGAAGGAAAGGGGGCGCCTAGGGGCTACACCTTC. Amino acids: CASSLLEGKGAPRGYTF. This rearrangement joins TRBV27 to TRBJ1-2; 7 nucleotides line up with TRBD1. The V gene's germline CDR1 is MNHEY and CDR2 SMNVEV (reference sequence). The CDR3 sequence is 17 residues long. V was pared by 1 base and J by 8 bases, with 16 bases of the junction left unmatched.

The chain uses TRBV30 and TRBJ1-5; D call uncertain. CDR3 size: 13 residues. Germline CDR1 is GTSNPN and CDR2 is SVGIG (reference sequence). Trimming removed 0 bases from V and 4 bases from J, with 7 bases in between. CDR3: CAWSVRENQPQHF. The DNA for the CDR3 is TGTGCCTGGAGTGTGAGGGAAAATCAGCCCCAGCATTTT.

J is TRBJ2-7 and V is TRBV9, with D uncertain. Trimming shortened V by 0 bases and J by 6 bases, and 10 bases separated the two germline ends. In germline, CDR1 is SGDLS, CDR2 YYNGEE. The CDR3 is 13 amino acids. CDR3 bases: TGTGCCAGCAGCGTAGCTTCCGACTTCGAGCAGTACTTC. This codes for CASSVASDFEQYF.

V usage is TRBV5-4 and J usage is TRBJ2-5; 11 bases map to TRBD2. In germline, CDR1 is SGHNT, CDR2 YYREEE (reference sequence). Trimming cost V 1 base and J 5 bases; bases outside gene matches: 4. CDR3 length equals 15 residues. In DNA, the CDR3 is TGTGCCAGCAGCTTGACTAGCGGGAGTCAGGAGACCCAGTACTTC. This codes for CASSLTSGSQETQYF.

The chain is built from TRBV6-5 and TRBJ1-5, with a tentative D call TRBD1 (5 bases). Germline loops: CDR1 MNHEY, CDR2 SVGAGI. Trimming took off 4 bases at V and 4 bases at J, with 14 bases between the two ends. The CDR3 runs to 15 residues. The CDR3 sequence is CASSSLGGVNQPQHF. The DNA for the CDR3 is TGTGCCAGCAGTTCCCTGGGGGGGGTTAATCAGCCCCAGCATTTT.

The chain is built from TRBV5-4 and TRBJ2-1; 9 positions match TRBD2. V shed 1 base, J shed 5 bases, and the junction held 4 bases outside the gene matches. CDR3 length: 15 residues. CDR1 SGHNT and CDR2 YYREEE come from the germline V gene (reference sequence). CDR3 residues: CASSLRTSANNEQFF. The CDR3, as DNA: TGTGCCAGCAGCTTGCGGACTAGCGCAAACAATGAGCAGTTCTTC.